These 28 T cell receptor beta chains came from one sample sequenced in a study of cytomegalovirus exposure and HLA in healthy donors. Profiling relied on immunoSEQ multiplex PCR, and the TCRdb table lists in-frame clones only, not all of them. This table holds tens of thousands of clones, approximately 96% found once. The sequencing input was PBMCs. The receptor set was obtained from a man aged 25 to 45 in good health and CMV-seropositive.

This clone came up a few times. The V call is TRBV28, the J call TRBJ2-3; weak D call: TRBD1 (6 bases). The CDR3 consists of 15 residues. V lost 6 bases, J lost 1 base, and 14 bases lay in between. Germline V gene sequence: CDR1 MDHEN, CDR2 SYDVKM. The CDR3 DNA follows: TGTGCCAGCAGCCTCGGACAGTTGGGCACAGATACGCAGTATTTT. Its translation is CASSLGQLGTDTQYF.

The chain uses TRBV10-1 and TRBJ2-7; 9 nucleotides align to TRBD1. The CDR3 is 15 residues long. Germline lookup yields CDR1 WNHNN and CDR2 SYGVQD (reference sequence). J lost 4 bases, V lost 0 bases, and 4 bases had no gene match. The CDR3: CASSESTGGKYEQYF. The DNA of the CDR3 is TGCGCCAGCAGTGAGTCAACAGGGGGCAAATACGAGCAGTACTTC.

The chain uses TRBV28 and TRBJ2-7; the match to TRBD2 covers 9 bases. The V segment lost 6 bases and the J segment 4 bases; nucleotides outside the gene matches: 10. The CDR3 sequence is 15 residues long. Germline V gene lookup returns CDR1 MDHEN and CDR2 SYDVKM. The CDR3 nucleotides are TGTGCCAGCAGCCCGAGCGGGAGGCCCCTATACGAGCAGTACTTC. Protein product: CASSPSGRPLYEQYF.

V and J are TRBV11-2 and TRBJ2-3, with D possibly being TRBD2 (6 bases). The CDR3 totals 13 residues. The V gene lost 3 bases and the J gene lost 2 bases, with 6 bases spanning the gap. Per the germline V gene, CDR1 is SGHAT and CDR2 is FQNNGV. CDR3 sequence reads: CASSLGLTDTQYF. The CDR3 DNA reads TGTGCCAGCAGCTTGGGACTCACAGATACGCAGTATTTT.

The chain couples TRBV6-5 to TRBJ2-1; 11 bases are shared with TRBD2. The CDR3 extends over 16 amino acids. The junction had 5 bases not matched to a gene; V was cut back by 2 bases and J by 5 bases. Germline lookup yields CDR1 MNHEY and CDR2 SVGAGI. This CDR3 is CASSYRTSGSHNEQFF. CDR3 nucleotide sequence: TGTGCCAGCAGTTACCGAACTAGCGGGAGCCACAATGAGCAGTTCTTC.

V is TRBV29-1 and J is TRBJ2-1; D is unresolved. The ends were cut back, 8 bases at V and 0 bases at J, with 17 bases in the middle. Germline loops: CDR1 SQVTM, CDR2 ANQGSEA. This CDR3 comprises 15 residues. CDR3 residues: CSFPRWRGSYNEQFF. The DNA for the CDR3 is TGCAGCTTCCCCCGGTGGCGAGGCTCCTACAATGAGCAGTTCTTC.

The chain links TRBV27 to TRBJ2-7, with 12 bases matching TRBD2. V lost 5 bases, J lost 2 bases, and 4 bases stayed unmatched. The CDR3 consists of 15 residues. Germline V gives CDR1 MNHEY, CDR2 SMNVEV (reference sequence). The chain's CDR3 is CASSLRLAGAYEQYF. As DNA, the CDR3 is TGTGCCAGCAGTCTAAGACTAGCGGGGGCCTACGAGCAGTACTTC.

The chain recombines TRBV15 with TRBJ2-7; TRBD2 aligns across 7 bases. The V gene end was trimmed by 1 base and the J gene end by 2 bases; junction bases not matched to a gene: 2. Germline V gene sequence: CDR1 LNHNV, CDR2 YYDKDF (reference sequence). This CDR3 contains 14 residues. CDR3 coding DNA: TGTGCCACCAGCAGAGCGGGGACTACCTACGAGCAGTACTTC. Residues: CATSRAGTTYEQYF.

The V and J genes are TRBV28 and TRBJ2-6; 7 bases are shared with TRBD2. After removal of 6 bases from V and 0 bases from J, the junction contained 11 bases not matched to a gene. CDR1 MDHEN and CDR2 SYDVKM come from the germline V gene. This CDR3 is 18 amino acids long. This CDR3 reads CASSRREKVTSGANVLTF. CDR3 sequence (DNA): TGTGCCAGCAGCCGGCGGGAGAAAGTAACCTCTGGGGCCAACGTCCTGACTTTC.

The CDR3 DNA reads as TGCGCCAGCAGCTTGACTAGCGGGAGGTACGAGCAGTACTTC. Translating gives CASSLTSGRYEQYF. The chain couples TRBV5-1 to TRBJ2-7, with TRBD2 matching over 12 bases. After removal of 1 base from V and 4 bases from J, the junction contained 0 bases not matched to a gene. This CDR3 is built from 14 residues. Germline CDR1 reads SGHRS; CDR2 reads YFSETQ. Full variable domain (missing parts from reference TRBV5-1 and TRBJ2-7): KAGVTQTPRYLIKTRGQQVTLSCSPISGHRSVSWYQQTPGQGLQFLFEYFSETQRNKGNFPGRFSGRQFSNSRSEMNVSTLELGDSALYLCASSLTSGRYEQYFGPGTRLTVT.

The chain uses TRBV13 and TRBJ1-1; D remains unclear. Germline values: CDR1 PRHDT, CDR2 FYEKMQ (reference sequence). The CDR3 is 12 amino acids. The V and J ends lost 3 bases and 2 bases respectively, with 4 bases between them. This CDR3 reads CASSFYNTEAFF. The CDR3, as DNA: TGTGCCAGCAGCTTTTATAACACTGAAGCTTTCTTT.

The gene calls are TRBV28 and TRBJ1-5; 10 bases line up with TRBD1. This CDR3 is 17 amino acids long. Germline assignment: CDR1 MDHEN and CDR2 SYDVKM. The V gene end was trimmed by 0 bases and the J gene end by 2 bases; junction bases not matched to a gene: 4. The CDR3, as DNA: TGTGCCAGCAGTTTATGGGGTGGGACAGGGGGCAATCAGCCCCAGCATTTT. Translation: CASSLWGGTGGNQPQHF.

The chain uses TRBV5-1 and TRBJ2-7; 8 bases align to TRBD2. Germline V gene lookup returns CDR1 SGHRS and CDR2 YFSETQ. CDR3 size: 15 residues. The J segment lost 0 bases and the V segment lost 4 bases, leaving 6 bases of the junction unmatched. The CDR3 loop is CASSREGGISYEQYF. As DNA, the CDR3 is TGCGCCAGCAGCCGGGAGGGTGGGATCTCCTACGAGCAGTACTTC.

V gene TRBV28 combines with J gene TRBJ1-1, with 10 bases lining up with TRBD1. The CDR3 totals 16 residues. V shed 2 bases and J 7 bases; nucleotides not matched to a gene: 10. Per the germline V gene, CDR1 is MDHEN and CDR2 is SYDVKM. The CDR3 DNA reads as TGTGCCAGCAGTTTAGTGTGGACAGGGGGGTTTGGTGAAGCTTTCTTT. It is translated as CASSLVWTGGFGEAFF.

This clone was recorded only once. The chain recombines TRBV7-9 with TRBJ1-1; 10 bases agree with TRBD1. The trim removed 8 bases at V and 6 bases at J, leaving 6 bases unmatched. The CDR3 consists of 13 residues. CDR1 and CDR2 from the germline V gene are SEHNR and FQNEAQ (reference sequence). In DNA, the CDR3 is TGTGCCAGCGCGGGACAGGGGTTACCTGAAGCTTTCTTT. Translated: CASAGQGLPEAFF.

The rearrangement links TRBV28 to TRBJ1-5; D is ambiguous. CDR3 length equals 11 residues. The germline V and J ends were trimmed by 6 bases and 4 bases, with 4 bases remaining between them. Per the germline V gene, CDR1 is MDHEN and CDR2 is SYDVKM. The CDR3 nucleotides are TGTGCCAGCAGCCCGAATCAGCCCCAGCATTTT. Translated: CASSPNQPQHF.

This rearrangement joins TRBV5-1 to TRBJ2-3; D might be TRBD1 (6 bases). In germline, CDR1 is SGHRS, CDR2 YFSETQ. The CDR3 is made up of 15 amino acids. With 5 bases removed from V and 3 bases from J, the gap between germline ends came to 16 bases. The CDR3 reads CASRFLTGLTDTQYF. Here the CDR3 DNA reads TGCGCCAGCAGATTCCTGACAGGTCTGACAGATACGCAGTATTTT. Drawing the rest from reference TRBV5-1 and TRBJ2-3, the complete variable domain is KAGVTQTPRYLIKTRGQQVTLSCSPISGHRSVSWYQQTPGQGLQFLFEYFSETQRNKGNFPGRFSGRQFSNSRSEMNVSTLELGDSALYLCASRFLTGLTDTQYFGPGTRLTVL.

The chain joins TRBV4-3 to TRBJ2-1; D possibly corresponds to TRBD2 (6 bases). Per the germline V gene, CDR1 is LGHNA and CDR2 is YSLEER. The germline V and J ends were trimmed by 0 bases and 8 bases, with 20 bases remaining between them. The CDR3 runs 17 residues. The CDR3 region is CASSQDHRPIGGDEQFF. Here the CDR3 DNA reads TGCGCCAGCAGCCAAGATCATAGGCCCATCGGAGGGGATGAGCAGTTCTTC.

The chain joins TRBV6-5 to TRBJ2-2; TRBD2 might be the D (6 bases). V was shortened by 2 bases and J by 2 bases, with 9 bases between the two germline ends. Germline V gene data show CDR1 as MNHEY and CDR2 as SVGAGI. The CDR3 contains 15 residues. As DNA, the CDR3 is TGTGCCAGCAGTTACGGGACTTTCAACACCGGGGAGCTGTTTTTT. As protein: CASSYGTFNTGELFF.

This clone has a single count. The V gene is TRBV14, the J gene TRBJ2-7, with 8 bases fitting TRBD1. Germline values: CDR1 SGHDN, CDR2 FVKESK. J lost 0 bases, V lost 4 bases, and 5 bases had no gene match. The CDR3 extends over 15 amino acids. The CDR3 spells CASSLRTGFSYEQYF. The CDR3 nucleotides read TGTGCCAGCAGCCTTAGGACAGGGTTCTCCTACGAGCAGTACTTC.

This chain connects TRBV2 to TRBJ1-2, with 8 bases lining up with TRBD1. Trimming removed 6 bases from V and 4 bases from J; junction bases left unmatched: 7. The CDR3 runs to 14 residues. Germline V gene data show CDR1 as SNHLY and CDR2 as FYNNEI. DNA for the CDR3: TGTGCCAGCAGCCAGGGACAGGTTTTCTATGGCTACACCTTC. It encodes CASSQGQVFYGYTF. Combining the CDR3 with reference TRBV2 and TRBJ1-2 gives the whole variable domain EPEVTQTPSHQVTQMGQEVILRCVPISNHLYFYWYRQILGQKVEFLVSFYNNEISEKSEIFDDQFSVERPDGSNFTLKIRSTKLEDSAMYFCASSQGQVFYGYTFGSGTRLTVV.

The chain couples TRBV2 to TRBJ2-1, with 12 bases fitting TRBD2. This CDR3 contains 14 residues. Unmatched junction bases numbered 5, after V lost 6 bases and J lost 8 bases. CDR1 and CDR2 from the germline V gene are SNHLY and FYNNEI. The CDR3 region is CASRASGRVHEQFF. For the CDR3, the DNA is TGTGCCAGCAGGGCTAGCGGGAGGGTACATGAGCAGTTCTTC.

The V and J genes are TRBV4-3 and TRBJ2-3, with D hard to call. In germline, CDR1 is LGHNA, CDR2 YSLEER. The CDR3 sequence is 15 residues long. The V end was cut by 0 bases, the J end by 4 bases, with 11 bases between. For the CDR3, the DNA is TGCGCCAGCAGCCAAGAACCTACTACCCCAGATACGCAGTATTTT. This gives the protein CASSQEPTTPDTQYF.

This chain uses TRBV5-1 with TRBJ2-2, with 7 bases that match TRBD1. V dropped 3 bases and J dropped 1; count of bases not matched to a gene: 3. Germline CDR1 and CDR2: SGHRS and YFSETQ. There are 15 residues in the CDR3. CDR3 in DNA: TGCGCCAGCAGCTCCAACAGGGGGAACACCGGGGAGCTGTTTTTT. Amino acid sequence: CASSSNRGNTGELFF.

V usage is TRBV4-2 and J usage is TRBJ2-1; 12 nucleotides match TRBD2. Trimming removed 1 base from V and 7 bases from J; junction bases left unmatched: 2. Germline V gene lookup returns CDR1 LGHNA and CDR2 YNFKEQ. The CDR3 is 15 amino acids. The CDR3 region has the DNA TGTGCCAGCAGCCAAGCTAGCGGGAGGGGAAATGAGCAGTTCTTC. It yields the protein CASSQASGRGNEQFF.

This chain uses TRBV29-1 with TRBJ2-7, with TRBD1 matching over 7 bases. The CDR3 loop spans 15 amino acids. V gave up 0 bases and J gave up 2 bases; unmatched junction bases: 7. Germline V gene lookup returns CDR1 SQVTM and CDR2 ANQGSEA. The CDR3 spells CSVEDGGTATYEQYF. CDR3 DNA: TGCAGCGTTGAAGATGGTGGGACAGCGACCTACGAGCAGTACTTC.

The V gene is TRBV27, the J gene TRBJ2-3; D may be TRBD1 (8 bases). CDR1 is MNHEY, CDR2 SMNVEV, per germline (reference sequence). The germline V and J ends were trimmed by 4 bases and 4 bases, with 18 bases remaining between them. The CDR3 length is 16 residues. As DNA, the CDR3 is TGTGCCAGCAGTTCCCCCAGGACAGGGAGGGCAGATACGCAGTATTTT. It encodes CASSSPRTGRADTQYF.

The J gene is TRBJ2-1, the V gene TRBV28; D is possibly TRBD2 (5 bases). Trimming took 2 bases from V and 4 from J, leaving 9 bases between them. The CDR3 is 14 residues long. Germline CDR1 is MDHEN and CDR2 is SYDVKM. This CDR3 is CASSLEGVYNEQFF. CDR3 nucleotides: TGTGCCAGCAGTTTAGAGGGCGTTTACAATGAGCAGTTCTTC.